The rows below give T cell receptor beta chains drawn from one sample of a study of blood T cell repertoires in COVID-19. Sequenced by immunoSEQ multiplex PCR; TCRdb stores in-frame clones only, minus some. The data hold more than 150,000 clones, with roughly 87% observed a single time. The sequenced material came from PBMCs or T cells enriched from blood (not recorded which). The receptors were gathered from a woman between 45 and 60 years old who had recovered from COVID-19. CDR3s include the opening cysteine and the closing phenylalanine or tryptophan. The order of the fields is V gene, J gene, D gene, clone size, CDR3 DNA, CDR3 protein. The D gene is left open where the match is weak. Size values are once, few and many counts, or a class for expanded clones, and some rows have none.

TRBV7-2,TRBJ2-7,TRBD2,.,TGTGCCAGCAGCTTAGACCTAGCGGTCTACGAGCAGTACTTC,CASSLDLAVYEQYF
TRBV19,TRBJ2-5,TRBD1,.,TGTGCCAGTAGGCGACAGGGCTGGGGCCAAGAGACCCAGTACTTC,CASRRQGWGQETQYF
TRBV5-1,TRBJ2-5,.,.,TGCGCCAGCAGCTTGGCCGGTGGGTTGGGCGAGACCCAGTACTTC,CASSLAGGLGETQYF
TRBV3-1/TRBV3-2,TRBJ2-1,TRBD2,few,TGTGCCAGCAGCCCGGTGACTAGCGGGAGGGTGGATGAGCAGTTCTTC,CASSPVTSGRVDEQFF
TRBV5-6,TRBJ2-7,TRBD2,once,TGTGCCAGCAGCTTGTTGGGGACTAGCGGGATCTCGACCTCCTACGAGCAGTACTTC,CASSLLGTSGISTSYEQYF
TRBV30,TRBJ1-5,.,.,TGTGCCTGGAGTGTTGGGAAGACAAACCAGGGGCAGCCCCAGCATTTT,CAWSVGKTNQGQPQHF
TRBV3-1/TRBV3-2,TRBJ1-2,.,once,TGTGCCAGCAGCCAAGATCCCGGCGGTTCCCCAGGGGGCTACACCTTC,CASSQDPGGSPGGYTF
TRBV5-4,TRBJ2-7,TRBD1,.,TGTGCCAGCAGCTTCGGGACAGTTAGCTACGAGCAGTACTTC,CASSFGTVSYEQYF
TRBV7-9,TRBJ2-6,TRBD1,.,TGTGCCAGCAGCTTAGTTACAGGGGGTTCACCTGGGGCCAACGTCCTGACTTTC,CASSLVTGGSPGANVLTF
TRBV7-9,TRBJ2-5,TRBD2,.,TGTGCCAGCAGCCAAAACCCCGGGACTAGCGCCCCGGAGACCCAGTACTTC,CASSQNPGTSAPETQYF
TRBV5-1,TRBJ2-1,TRBD1,.,TGCGCCAGCAGCTTGGGGGGACAGGGATACAATGAGCAGTTCTTC,CASSLGGQGYNEQFF
TRBV6-5,TRBJ1-1,.,.,TGTGCCAGCAGTTACTCGAGGGGGGGACTTCCTGAAGCTTTCTTT,CASSYSRGGLPEAFF
TRBV6-6,TRBJ1-6,.,.,TGTGCCAGCAGGTCGGAGACCCATAATTCACCCCTCCACTTT,CASRSETHNSPLHF
TRBV5-4,TRBJ2-5,.,.,TGTGCCAGCAGCTTGTCGGGGTCGGCACTGGAGACCCAGTACTTC,CASSLSGSALETQYF
TRBV7-8,TRBJ2-1,.,.,TGTGCCAGCAGCCCACTAGACTCGGGGTCCAATGAGCAGTTCTTC,CASSPLDSGSNEQFF
TRBV29-1,TRBJ2-3,TRBD1,.,TGCAGCTTCAGACAGGGGTATGGAGATACGCAGTATTTT,CSFRQGYGDTQYF
TRBV5-4,TRBJ1-1,.,.,TGTGCCAGCACCCCGCCGAGGGCTATGAACTCTGAAGCTTTCTTT,CASTPPRAMNSEAFF
TRBV19,TRBJ1-2,.,.,TGTGCCAGTAGTATGGGGCAGGGATTGAACTATGGCTACACCTTC,CASSMGQGLNYGYTF